This T cell receptor beta chain was recorded in a study of cytomegalovirus exposure and HLA in healthy donors. Overall study context: Early release data held tens of millions of unique TCRs from HLA-typed donors.

Researchers ran the PCR with 60 Vbeta and 13 Jbeta primers. The repertoire was sequenced with immunoSEQ multiplex PCR; TCRdb's copy has only in-frame clones and lacks some. The sample records some 160,000 clones, more than 65% being singletons. V lost 3 bases, J lost 6 bases, and 5 bases stayed unmatched. CDR1 is KGHSH, CDR2 LQKENI, per germline. There are 14 residues in the CDR3. The sample comprised PBMCs. This chain joins TRBV18 and TRBJ1-2; 9 bases agree with TRBD1. This clonotype originated in a man aged 50-59 years in good health and CMV-seropositive. As DNA, the CDR3 is TGTGCCAGCTCACCTAACGGACAGGGGAATGGCTACACCTTC. This translates into CASSPNGQGNGYTF.